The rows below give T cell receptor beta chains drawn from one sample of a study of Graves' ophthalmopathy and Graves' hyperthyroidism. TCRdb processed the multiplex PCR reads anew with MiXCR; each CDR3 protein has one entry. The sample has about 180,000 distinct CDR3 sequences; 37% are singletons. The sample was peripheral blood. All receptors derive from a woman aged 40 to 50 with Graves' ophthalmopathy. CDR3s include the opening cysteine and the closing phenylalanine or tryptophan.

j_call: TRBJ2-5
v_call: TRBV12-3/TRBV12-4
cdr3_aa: CASSLSGVLRETQYF

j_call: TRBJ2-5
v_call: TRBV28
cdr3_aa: CASTDTFGETQYF

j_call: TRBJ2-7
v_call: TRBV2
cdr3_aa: CASSESPSQVAEQYF

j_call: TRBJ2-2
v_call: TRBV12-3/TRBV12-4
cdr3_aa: CASRRQATNTGELFF

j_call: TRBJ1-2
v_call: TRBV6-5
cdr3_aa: CASSYGQIYGYTF

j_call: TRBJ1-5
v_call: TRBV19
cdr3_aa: CASSGGQGGGQPQHF

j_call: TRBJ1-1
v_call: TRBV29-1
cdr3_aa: CSSRRGQDTEAFF

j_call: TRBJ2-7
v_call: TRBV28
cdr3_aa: CASSLDRVSGSEYEQYF

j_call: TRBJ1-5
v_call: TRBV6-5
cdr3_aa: CASSSNTGVLNQPQHF

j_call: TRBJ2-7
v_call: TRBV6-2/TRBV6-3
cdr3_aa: CASSEGAGPFYEQYF

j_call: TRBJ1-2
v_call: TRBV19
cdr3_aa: CASLTGGNGYTF

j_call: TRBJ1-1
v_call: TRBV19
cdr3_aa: CASSSRDRGVMNTEAFF

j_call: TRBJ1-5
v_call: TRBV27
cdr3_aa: CASSLNRSNQPQHF

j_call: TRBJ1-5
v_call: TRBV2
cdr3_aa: CASRVMDILNQPQHF

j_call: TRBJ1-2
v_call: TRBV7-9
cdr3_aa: CASSFAQGGYTF

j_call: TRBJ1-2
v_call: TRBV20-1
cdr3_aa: CSAPMSRGFGYTF

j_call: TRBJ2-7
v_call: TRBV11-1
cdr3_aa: CASSKGRGASSYEQYF